The rows below give T cell receptor beta chains drawn from one sample of a study of cytomegalovirus exposure and HLA in healthy donors. TCRdb's copy holds only in-frame clones and misses some; the assay was immunoSEQ multiplex PCR. Of around 150,000 clones listed, around 79% are singletons. Sequencing used PBMCs. Receptors were obtained from a human donor in good health. CDR3s include the opening cysteine and the closing phenylalanine or tryptophan. D genes are given only for firm matches. Part of the rows lack a size; the others show once, few, many or a class for expanded clones.

cdr3_aa: CAISTTGVNYGYTF
cdr3_nt: TGTGCCATCAGTACGACAGGGGTTAACTATGGCTACACCTTC
v_call: TRBV10-3
d_call: TRBD1
clone_size: .
j_call: TRBJ1-2

cdr3_aa: CASSSRTGHEAFF
cdr3_nt: TGTGCCAGCAGCTCCAGGACAGGGCATGAAGCTTTCTTT
v_call: TRBV21-1
d_call: .
clone_size: few
j_call: TRBJ1-1

cdr3_aa: CASSLQGVEGTNEKLFF
cdr3_nt: TGTGCCAGTAGTCTACAGGGAGTTGAGGGGACTAATGAAAAACTGTTTTTT
v_call: TRBV19
d_call: .
clone_size: .
j_call: TRBJ1-4

cdr3_aa: CASSYSRNTEAFF
cdr3_nt: TGTGCCAGCAGTTACTCTCGGAACACTGAAGCTTTCTTT
v_call: TRBV6-5
d_call: .
clone_size: .
j_call: TRBJ1-1

cdr3_aa: CASSLAPLPSYEQYF
cdr3_nt: TGTGCCAGCAGCTTAGCGCCACTACCCTCCTACGAGCAGTACTTC
v_call: TRBV7-6
d_call: .
clone_size: .
j_call: TRBJ2-7

cdr3_aa: CASSETSYEQYF
cdr3_nt: TGTGCCAGCAGCGAAACGAGCTACGAGCAGTACTTC
v_call: TRBV7-2
d_call: .
clone_size: .
j_call: TRBJ2-7

cdr3_aa: CASSQFISYEQYF
cdr3_nt: TGTGCCAGCAGCCAGTTTATATCCTACGAGCAGTACTTC
v_call: TRBV6-5
d_call: .
clone_size: few
j_call: TRBJ2-7

cdr3_aa: CASSLDVEWDTQYF
cdr3_nt: TGTGCCAGCAGCTTAGACGTGGAGTGGGATACGCAGTATTTT
v_call: TRBV2
d_call: .
clone_size: .
j_call: TRBJ2-3

cdr3_aa: CASTKTGGGSPLHF
cdr3_nt: TGCGCCAGCACCAAGACAGGGGGGGGATCACCCCTCCACTTT
v_call: TRBV5-1
d_call: TRBD1
clone_size: few
j_call: TRBJ1-6

cdr3_aa: CSGVPGAYVGKGQFF
cdr3_nt: TGCAGCGGGGTGCCGGGAGCCTATGTCGGTAAGGGGCAGTTCTTC
v_call: TRBV29-1
d_call: .
clone_size: .
j_call: TRBJ2-1

cdr3_aa: CASSKARQGDMNTEAFF
cdr3_nt: TGTGCCAGCAGCAAAGCGAGACAGGGGGACATGAACACTGAAGCTTTCTTT
v_call: TRBV21-1
d_call: .
clone_size: .
j_call: TRBJ1-1

cdr3_aa: CASSLFGQGGEEQYF
cdr3_nt: TGTGCCAGCAGTTTATTCGGACAGGGAGGAGAAGAGCAGTACTTC
v_call: TRBV28
d_call: TRBD1
clone_size: .
j_call: TRBJ2-7

cdr3_aa: CATSRDYAGGSEQYF
cdr3_nt: TGTGCCACCAGCAGAGATTACGCGGGAGGATCCGAGCAGTACTTC
v_call: TRBV15
d_call: TRBD2
clone_size: .
j_call: TRBJ2-7

cdr3_aa: CASSRWTGISGYTF
cdr3_nt: TGTGCCAGCAGCCGATGGACAGGGATAAGTGGCTACACCTTC
v_call: TRBV5-6
d_call: TRBD1
clone_size: few
j_call: TRBJ1-2

cdr3_aa: CASRTAGLLTYGYTF
cdr3_nt: TGTGCCAGCAGGACCGCAGGGCTGCTAACTTATGGCTACACCTTC
v_call: TRBV21-1
d_call: .
clone_size: .
j_call: TRBJ1-2

cdr3_aa: CASSMGTSKQFF
cdr3_nt: TGTGCCAGTAGTATGGGGACTAGTAAGCAGTTCTTC
v_call: TRBV19
d_call: TRBD2
clone_size: .
j_call: TRBJ2-1

cdr3_aa: CASSLADSTDTQYF
cdr3_nt: TGTGCCAGCAGCCTAGCGGATAGCACAGATACGCAGTATTTT
v_call: TRBV7-3
d_call: TRBD2
clone_size: .
j_call: TRBJ2-3

cdr3_aa: CASRGTETGELFF
cdr3_nt: TGTGCCAGCAGGGGGACAGAAACCGGGGAGCTGTTTTTT
v_call: TRBV6-6
d_call: TRBD1
clone_size: .
j_call: TRBJ2-2

cdr3_aa: CASSESYLGGIAYEQYF
cdr3_nt: TGTGCCAGCAGTGAATCTTACCTTGGGGGGATTGCCTACGAGCAGTACTTC
v_call: TRBV2
d_call: .
clone_size: .
j_call: TRBJ2-7

cdr3_aa: CASSLRLAGGGAYEQYF
cdr3_nt: TGTGCCAGCAGTTTACGACTAGCGGGAGGAGGGGCCTACGAGCAGTACTTC
v_call: TRBV27
d_call: TRBD2
clone_size: few
j_call: TRBJ2-7

cdr3_aa: CASSWASGRSTDTQYF
cdr3_nt: TGTGCCAGCAGTTGGGCTAGCGGGAGAAGCACAGATACGCAGTATTTT
v_call: TRBV6-5
d_call: TRBD2
clone_size: .
j_call: TRBJ2-3

cdr3_aa: CASSAPGQAYEQYF
cdr3_nt: TGTGCCAGCAGCGCTCCGGGACAGGCCTACGAGCAGTACTTC
v_call: TRBV5-4
d_call: TRBD1
clone_size: once
j_call: TRBJ2-7

cdr3_aa: CAWSNPGQGDTEAFF
cdr3_nt: TGTGCCTGGAGTAATCCGGGACAGGGGGACACTGAAGCTTTCTTT
v_call: TRBV30
d_call: TRBD1
clone_size: .
j_call: TRBJ1-1

cdr3_aa: CASSLSPGELFF
cdr3_nt: TGTGCCAGCAGCTTAAGCCCCGGGGAGCTGTTTTTT
v_call: TRBV13
d_call: .
clone_size: few
j_call: TRBJ2-2

cdr3_aa: CASSLVVQRGETQYF
cdr3_nt: TGTGCCAGCAGCTTAGTGGTCCAGCGGGGCGAGACCCAGTACTTC
v_call: TRBV7-2
d_call: TRBD2
clone_size: .
j_call: TRBJ2-5

cdr3_aa: CASTPQGSSTDTQYF
cdr3_nt: TGCGCCAGCACTCCACAGGGCTCTAGCACAGATACGCAGTATTTT
v_call: TRBV5-1
d_call: .
clone_size: few
j_call: TRBJ2-3

cdr3_aa: CSVQGTGGQPQHF
cdr3_nt: TGCAGCGTTCAGGGGACAGGTGGGCAGCCCCAGCATTTT
v_call: TRBV29-1
d_call: TRBD1
clone_size: .
j_call: TRBJ1-5

cdr3_aa: CASSFGRTGGEQYF
cdr3_nt: TGTGCCAGCAGTTTCGGGCGGACCGGAGGGGAGCAGTACTTC
v_call: TRBV27
d_call: .
clone_size: .
j_call: TRBJ2-7

cdr3_aa: CASSHRTSGFSTDTQYF
cdr3_nt: TGTGCCAGCAGTCATAGGACTAGCGGGTTTAGCACAGATACGCAGTATTTT
v_call: TRBV11-2
d_call: TRBD2
clone_size: .
j_call: TRBJ2-3

cdr3_aa: CASKRRAYGYTF
cdr3_nt: TGTGCCAGCAAACGGAGGGCCTATGGCTACACCTTC
v_call: TRBV2
d_call: .
clone_size: .
j_call: TRBJ1-2

cdr3_aa: CASPTMGGTEAFF
cdr3_nt: TGTGCCAGCCCAACGATGGGGGGTACTGAAGCTTTCTTT
v_call: TRBV6-1
d_call: .
clone_size: .
j_call: TRBJ1-1

cdr3_aa: CASSNRTGYEQYF
cdr3_nt: TGCGCCAGCAGCAACCGGACAGGCTACGAGCAGTACTTC
v_call: TRBV5-1
d_call: TRBD1
clone_size: .
j_call: TRBJ2-7